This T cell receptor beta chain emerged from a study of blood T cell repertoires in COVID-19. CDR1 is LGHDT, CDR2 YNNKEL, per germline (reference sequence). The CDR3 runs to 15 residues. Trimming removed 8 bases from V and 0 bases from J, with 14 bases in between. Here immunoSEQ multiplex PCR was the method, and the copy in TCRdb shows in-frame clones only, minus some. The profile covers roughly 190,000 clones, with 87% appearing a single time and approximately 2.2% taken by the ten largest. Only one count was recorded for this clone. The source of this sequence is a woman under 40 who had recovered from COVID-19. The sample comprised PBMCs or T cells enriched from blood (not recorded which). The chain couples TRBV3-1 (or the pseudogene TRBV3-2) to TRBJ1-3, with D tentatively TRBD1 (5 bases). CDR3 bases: TGTGCCAGCCAAAACAGGAGTCACTCTGGAAACACCATATATTTT. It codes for CASQNRSHSGNTIYF.